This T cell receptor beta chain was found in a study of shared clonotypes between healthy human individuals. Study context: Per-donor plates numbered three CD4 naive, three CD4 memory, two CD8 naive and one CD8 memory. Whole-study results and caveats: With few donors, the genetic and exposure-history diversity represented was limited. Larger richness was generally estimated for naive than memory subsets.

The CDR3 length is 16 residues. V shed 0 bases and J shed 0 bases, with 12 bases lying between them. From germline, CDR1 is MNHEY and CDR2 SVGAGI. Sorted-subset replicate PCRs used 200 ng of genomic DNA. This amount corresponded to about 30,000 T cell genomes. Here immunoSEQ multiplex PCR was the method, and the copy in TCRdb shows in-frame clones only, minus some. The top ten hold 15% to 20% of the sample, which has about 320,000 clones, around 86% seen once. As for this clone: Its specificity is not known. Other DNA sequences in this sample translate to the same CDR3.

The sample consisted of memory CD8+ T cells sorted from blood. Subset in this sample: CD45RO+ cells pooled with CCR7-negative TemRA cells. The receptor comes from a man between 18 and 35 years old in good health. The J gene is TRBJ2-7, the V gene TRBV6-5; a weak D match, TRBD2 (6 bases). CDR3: CASSYSAGESSYEQYF. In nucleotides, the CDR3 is TGTGCCAGCAGTTACTCAGCGGGTGAGAGCTCCTACGAGCAGTACTTC.